This T cell receptor (beta chain) is from a study of T cells in Graves' hyperthyroidism and ophthalmopathy. TCR beta CDR3 sequences were amplified from RNA transcripts. When the TCR CDR3 underwent first-round RT-PCR, the HTBI primer set was used. A single record per CDR3 protein comes from TCRdb applying MiXCR to the multiplex PCR reads. The sample includes about 590,000 distinct CDR3 sequences, approximately 15% of them seen just once. Diagnosis rested on symptoms, serum thyroxine and TRAb, thyroid ultrasound, and orbital computed tomography. From more than 9.5 ml of fresh peripheral blood, PBMCs were isolated. The germline V gene encodes CDR1 WNHNN and CDR2 SYGVQD (reference sequence). Deletions cut 0 bases from V and 3 bases from J, with 4 bases between. The CDR3 loop spans 13 amino acids.

The sequencing sample was made of blood. The V gene is TRBV10-1, the J gene TRBJ2-3; no reliable D call. This clonotype originated in a young woman with Graves' ophthalmopathy. The CDR3 DNA reads TGCGCCAGCAGTGAGTCGTTAACAGATACGCAGTATTTT. It encodes CASSESLTDTQYF.